This TCR beta chain was identified during a study of immune evolution from preneoplasia to lung adenocarcinoma. The CDR3 spans 15 residues. Germline-derived CDR1 and CDR2 are KGHSH and LQKENI. V was cut by 3 bases and J by 3 bases, with 11 bases left in between. Assay used: immunoSEQ multiplex PCR; TCRdb lists only in-frame clones, some missing. This table holds tens of thousands of clones, roughly 68% found once. The source material was FFPE invasive lung adenocarcinoma tissue. The J gene is TRBJ2-2, the V gene TRBV18; tentative D call: TRBD1 (5 bases). The sequence was obtained from a person between 55 and 69 years old with lung adenocarcinoma. The CDR3 reads CASSPYKGYTGELFF. CDR3 DNA: TGTGCCAGCTCACCTTACAAGGGGTACACCGGGGAGCTGTTTTTT.